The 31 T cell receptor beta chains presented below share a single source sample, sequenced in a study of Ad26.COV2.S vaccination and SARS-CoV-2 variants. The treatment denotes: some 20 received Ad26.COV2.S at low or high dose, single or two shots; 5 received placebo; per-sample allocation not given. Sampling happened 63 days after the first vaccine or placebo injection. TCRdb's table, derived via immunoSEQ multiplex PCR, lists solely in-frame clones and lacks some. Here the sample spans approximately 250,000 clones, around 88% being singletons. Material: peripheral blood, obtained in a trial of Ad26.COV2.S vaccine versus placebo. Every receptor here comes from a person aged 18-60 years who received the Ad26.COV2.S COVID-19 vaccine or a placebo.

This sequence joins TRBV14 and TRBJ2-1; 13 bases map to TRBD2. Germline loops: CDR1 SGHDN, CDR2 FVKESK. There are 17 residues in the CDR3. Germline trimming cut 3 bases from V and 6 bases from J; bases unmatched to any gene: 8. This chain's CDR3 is CASSQDPGTSGANEQFF. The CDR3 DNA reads TGTGCCAGCAGCCAGGACCCCGGGACTAGCGGGGCCAATGAGCAGTTCTTC.

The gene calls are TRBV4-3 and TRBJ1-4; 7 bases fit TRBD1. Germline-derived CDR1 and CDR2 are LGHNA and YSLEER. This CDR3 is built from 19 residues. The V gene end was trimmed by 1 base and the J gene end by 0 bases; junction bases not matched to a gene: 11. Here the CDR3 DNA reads TGCGCCAGCAGCCAAGGGGGGACAGCTTTACCTTCAACTAATGAAAAACTGTTTTTT. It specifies CASSQGGTALPSTNEKLFF.

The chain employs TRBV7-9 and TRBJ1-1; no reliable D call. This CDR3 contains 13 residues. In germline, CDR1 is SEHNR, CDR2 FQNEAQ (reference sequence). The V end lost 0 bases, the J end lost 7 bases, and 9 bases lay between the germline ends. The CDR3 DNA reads TGTGCCAGCAGCTTAGCGGATAATTATGAAGCTTTCTTT. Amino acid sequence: CASSLADNYEAFF.

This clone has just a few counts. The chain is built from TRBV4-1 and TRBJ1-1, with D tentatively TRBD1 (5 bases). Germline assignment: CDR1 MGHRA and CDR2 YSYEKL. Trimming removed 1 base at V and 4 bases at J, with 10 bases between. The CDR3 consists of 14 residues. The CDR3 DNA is TGCGCCAGCAGCCAAGTGGGGGTGGGCACTGAAGCTTTCTTT. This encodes CASSQVGVGTEAFF.

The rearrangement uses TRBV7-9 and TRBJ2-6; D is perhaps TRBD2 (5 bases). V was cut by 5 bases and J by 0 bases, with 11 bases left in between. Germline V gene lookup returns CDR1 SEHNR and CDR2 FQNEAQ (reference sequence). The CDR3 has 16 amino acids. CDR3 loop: CASSPRGSSGANVLTF. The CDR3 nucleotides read TGTGCCAGCAGCCCACGGGGTAGCTCTGGGGCCAACGTCCTGACTTTC.

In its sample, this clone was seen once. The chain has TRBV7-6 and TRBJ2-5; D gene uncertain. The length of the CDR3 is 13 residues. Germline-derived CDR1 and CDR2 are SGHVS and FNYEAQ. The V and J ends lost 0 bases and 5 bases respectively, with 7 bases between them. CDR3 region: CASSLATEETQYF. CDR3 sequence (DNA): TGTGCCAGCAGCTTAGCGACCGAGGAGACCCAGTACTTC.

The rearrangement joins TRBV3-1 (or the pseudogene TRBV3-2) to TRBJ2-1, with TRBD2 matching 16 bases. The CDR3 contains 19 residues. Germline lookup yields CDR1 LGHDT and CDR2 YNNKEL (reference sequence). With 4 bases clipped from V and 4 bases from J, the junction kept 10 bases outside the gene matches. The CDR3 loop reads CASSRPGLAGGTGYNEQFF. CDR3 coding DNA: TGTGCCAGCAGCCGCCCGGGACTAGCGGGAGGGACTGGGTACAATGAGCAGTTCTTC.

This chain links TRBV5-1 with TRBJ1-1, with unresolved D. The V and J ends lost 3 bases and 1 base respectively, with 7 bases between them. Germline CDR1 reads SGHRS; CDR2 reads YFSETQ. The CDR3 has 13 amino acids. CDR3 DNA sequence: TGCGCCAGCAGCTCAGCCCGGAACACTGAAGCTTTCTTT. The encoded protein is CASSSARNTEAFF.

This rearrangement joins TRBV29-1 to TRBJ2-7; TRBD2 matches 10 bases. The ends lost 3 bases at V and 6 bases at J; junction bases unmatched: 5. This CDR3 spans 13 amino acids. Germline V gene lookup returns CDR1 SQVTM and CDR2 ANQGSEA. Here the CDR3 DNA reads TGCAGCGTTGAGGTAGCGGGAGGCGGCGAGCAGTACGTC. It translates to CSVEVAGGGEQYV.

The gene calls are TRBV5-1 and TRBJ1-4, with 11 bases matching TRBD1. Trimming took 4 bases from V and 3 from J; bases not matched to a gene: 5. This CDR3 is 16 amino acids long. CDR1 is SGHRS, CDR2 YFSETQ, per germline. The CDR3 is CASSEGQGGANEKLFF. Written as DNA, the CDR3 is TGCGCCAGCAGCGAGGGACAGGGGGGCGCTAATGAAAAACTGTTTTTT.

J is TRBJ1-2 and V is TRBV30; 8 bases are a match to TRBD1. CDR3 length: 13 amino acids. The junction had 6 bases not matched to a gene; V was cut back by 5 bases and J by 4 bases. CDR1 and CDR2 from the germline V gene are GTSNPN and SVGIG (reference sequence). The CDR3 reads CAWSPGGGYGYTF. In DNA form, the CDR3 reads TGTGCCTGGTCCCCAGGGGGCGGCTATGGCTACACCTTC.

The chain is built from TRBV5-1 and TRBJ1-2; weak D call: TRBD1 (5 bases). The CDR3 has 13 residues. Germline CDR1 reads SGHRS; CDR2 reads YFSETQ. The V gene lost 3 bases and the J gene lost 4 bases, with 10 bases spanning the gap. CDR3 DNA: TGCGCCAGCAGCTGGGGGGAAAGCTATGGCTACACCTTC. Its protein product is CASSWGESYGYTF.

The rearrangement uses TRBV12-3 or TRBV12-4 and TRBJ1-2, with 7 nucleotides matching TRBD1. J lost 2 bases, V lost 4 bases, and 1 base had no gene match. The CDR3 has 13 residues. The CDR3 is CASSSGQNYGYTF. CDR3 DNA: TGTGCCAGCAGTTCGGGACAGAACTATGGCTACACCTTC.

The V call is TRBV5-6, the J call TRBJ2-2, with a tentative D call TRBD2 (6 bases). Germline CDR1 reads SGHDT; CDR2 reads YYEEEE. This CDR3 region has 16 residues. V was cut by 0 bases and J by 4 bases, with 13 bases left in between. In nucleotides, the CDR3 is TGTGCCAGCAGCTTGGTGGTGGGGGGTTCCACCGGGGAGCTGTTTTTT. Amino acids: CASSLVVGGSTGELFF.

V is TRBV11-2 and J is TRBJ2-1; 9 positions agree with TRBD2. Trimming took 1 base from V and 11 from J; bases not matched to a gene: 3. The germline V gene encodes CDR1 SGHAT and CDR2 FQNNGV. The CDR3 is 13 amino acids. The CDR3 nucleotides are TGTGCCAGCAGCTTAGGGCTAGCGGGACAGCAGTTCTTC. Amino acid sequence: CASSLGLAGQQFF.

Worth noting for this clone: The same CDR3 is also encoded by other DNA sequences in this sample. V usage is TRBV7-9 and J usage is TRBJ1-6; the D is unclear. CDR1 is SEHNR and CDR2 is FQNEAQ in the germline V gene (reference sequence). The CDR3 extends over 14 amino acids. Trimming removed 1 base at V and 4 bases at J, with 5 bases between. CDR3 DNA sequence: TGTGCCAGCAGCTTAGAGCAGTATAATTCACCCCTCCACTTT. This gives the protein CASSLEQYNSPLHF.

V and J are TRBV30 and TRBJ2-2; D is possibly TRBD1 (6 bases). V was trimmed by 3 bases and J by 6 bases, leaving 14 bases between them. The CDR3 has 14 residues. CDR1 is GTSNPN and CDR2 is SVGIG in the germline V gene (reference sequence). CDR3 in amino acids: CAWRAGVLSGELFF. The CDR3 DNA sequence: TGTGCCTGGAGAGCAGGGGTTTTATCCGGGGAGCTGTTTTTT.

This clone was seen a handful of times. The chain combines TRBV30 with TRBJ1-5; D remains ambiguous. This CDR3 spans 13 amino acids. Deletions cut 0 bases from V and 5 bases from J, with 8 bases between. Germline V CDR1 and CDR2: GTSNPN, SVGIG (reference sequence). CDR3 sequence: CAWSVSLYQPQHF. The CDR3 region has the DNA TGTGCCTGGAGTGTATCCCTTTATCAGCCCCAGCATTTT.

The CDR3 bases are TGCGCCAGCAGCCGTATGCCGGAGGGGAACACTGAAGCTTTCTTT. Its translation is CASSRMPEGNTEAFF. The V and J genes are TRBV5-1 and TRBJ1-1; no reliable D call. Germline CDR1 reads SGHRS; CDR2 reads YFSETQ. V dropped 4 bases and J dropped 1 base, with 14 bases sitting between them. This CDR3 has 15 amino acids.

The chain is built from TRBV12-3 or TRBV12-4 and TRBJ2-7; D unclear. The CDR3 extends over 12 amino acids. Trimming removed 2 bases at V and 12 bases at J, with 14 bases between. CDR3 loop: CASSLRIRRVYF. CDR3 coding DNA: TGTGCCAGCAGTTTACGTATTCGCCGGGTGTACTTC.

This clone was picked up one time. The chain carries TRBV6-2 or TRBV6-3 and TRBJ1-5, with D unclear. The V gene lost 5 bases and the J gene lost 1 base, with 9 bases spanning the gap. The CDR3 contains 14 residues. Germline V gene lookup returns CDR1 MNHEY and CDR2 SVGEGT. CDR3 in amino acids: CASSLQWSNQPQHF. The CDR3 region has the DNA TGTGCCAGCAGTCTACAATGGAGCAATCAGCCCCAGCATTTT.

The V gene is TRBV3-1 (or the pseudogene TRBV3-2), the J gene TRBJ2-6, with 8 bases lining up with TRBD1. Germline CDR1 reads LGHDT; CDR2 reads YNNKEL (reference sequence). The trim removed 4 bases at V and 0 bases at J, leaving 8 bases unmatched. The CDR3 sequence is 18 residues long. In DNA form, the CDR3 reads TGTGCCAGCAGCCCCTTGGACAGGGCGATCTCTGGGGCCAACGTCCTGACTTTC. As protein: CASSPLDRAISGANVLTF.

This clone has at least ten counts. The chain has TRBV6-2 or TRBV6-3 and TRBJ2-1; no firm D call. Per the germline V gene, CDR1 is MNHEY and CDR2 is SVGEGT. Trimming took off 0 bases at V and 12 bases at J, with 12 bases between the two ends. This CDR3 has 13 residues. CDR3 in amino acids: CASSYSESSGQFF. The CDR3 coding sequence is TGTGCCAGCAGTTACTCGGAAAGCTCCGGGCAGTTCTTC.

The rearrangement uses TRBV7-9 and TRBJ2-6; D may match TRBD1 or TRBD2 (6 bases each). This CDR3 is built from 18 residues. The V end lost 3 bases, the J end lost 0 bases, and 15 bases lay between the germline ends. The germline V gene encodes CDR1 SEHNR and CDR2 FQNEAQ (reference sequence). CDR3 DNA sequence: TGTGCCAGCAGCTTGGGGAGGACAGACCCCTCTGGGGCCAACGTCCTGACTTTC. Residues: CASSLGRTDPSGANVLTF. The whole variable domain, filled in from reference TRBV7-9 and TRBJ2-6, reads DTGVSQNPRHKITKRGQNVTFRCDPISEHNRLYWYRQTLGQGPEFLTYFQNEAQLEKSRLLSDRFSAERPKGSFSTLEIQRTEQGDSAMYLCASSLGRTDPSGANVLTFGAGSRLTVL.

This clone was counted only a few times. CDR3 region: CASSGYAGGSYNEQFF. The CDR3 nucleotides are TGTGCCAGCAGCGGATACGCGGGGGGGTCCTACAATGAGCAGTTCTTC. The chain carries TRBV7-9 and TRBJ2-1, with TRBD2 matching 9 bases. CDR3 size: 16 residues. CDR1 and CDR2 (germline): SEHNR, FQNEAQ (reference sequence). Trimming took 5 bases from V and 1 from J; bases not matched to a gene: 6. Full variable domain (outside the CDR3, taken from reference TRBV7-9 and TRBJ2-1): DTGVSQNPRHKITKRGQNVTFRCDPISEHNRLYWYRQTLGQGPEFLTYFQNEAQLEKSRLLSDRFSAERPKGSFSTLEIQRTEQGDSAMYLCASSGYAGGSYNEQFFGPGTRLTVL.

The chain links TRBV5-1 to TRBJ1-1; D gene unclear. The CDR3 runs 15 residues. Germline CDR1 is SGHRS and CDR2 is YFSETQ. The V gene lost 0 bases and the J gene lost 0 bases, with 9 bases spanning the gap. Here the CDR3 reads CASSLAASLNTEAFF. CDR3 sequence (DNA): TGCGCCAGCAGCTTGGCTGCCAGCTTGAACACTGAAGCTTTCTTT.

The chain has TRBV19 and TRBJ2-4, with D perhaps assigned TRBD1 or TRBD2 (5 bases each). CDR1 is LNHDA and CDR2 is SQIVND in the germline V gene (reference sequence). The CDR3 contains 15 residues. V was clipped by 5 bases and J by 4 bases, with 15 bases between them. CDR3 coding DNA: TGTGCCAGTAGTGGGGGTGGATTTCGGAAAAACATTCAGTACTTC. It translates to CASSGGGFRKNIQYF.

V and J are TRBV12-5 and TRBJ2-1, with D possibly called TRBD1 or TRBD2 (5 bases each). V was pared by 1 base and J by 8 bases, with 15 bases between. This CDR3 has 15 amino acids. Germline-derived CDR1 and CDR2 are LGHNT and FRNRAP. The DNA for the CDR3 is TGTGCTAGTGGTTTGGAGGGGCTACCCGGGGATGAGCAGTTCTTC. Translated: CASGLEGLPGDEQFF.

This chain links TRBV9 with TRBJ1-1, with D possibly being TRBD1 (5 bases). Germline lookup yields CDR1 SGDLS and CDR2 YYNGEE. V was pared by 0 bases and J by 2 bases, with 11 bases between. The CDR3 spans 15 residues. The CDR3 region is CASSVGNRRNTEAFF. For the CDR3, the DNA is TGTGCCAGCAGCGTAGGCAACAGGCGTAACACTGAAGCTTTCTTT.

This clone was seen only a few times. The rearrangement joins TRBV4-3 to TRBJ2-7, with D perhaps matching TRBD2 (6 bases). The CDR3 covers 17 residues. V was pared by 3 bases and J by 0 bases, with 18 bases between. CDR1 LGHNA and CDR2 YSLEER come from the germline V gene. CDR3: CASSHGGIGDSSYEQYV. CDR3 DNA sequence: TGCGCCAGCAGCCACGGGGGAATCGGAGATAGCTCCTACGAGCAGTACGTC.

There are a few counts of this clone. The CDR3 loop reads CASSLEEAGGGYEQYF. For the CDR3, the DNA is TGTGCCAGCAGCTTAGAGGAGGCGGGGGGAGGCTACGAGCAGTACTTC. The chain carries TRBV7-2 and TRBJ2-7; 8 nucleotides align to TRBD2. The CDR3 is made up of 16 amino acids. V lost 1 base, J lost 3 bases, and 8 bases stayed unmatched. CDR1 and CDR2 from the germline V gene are SGHTA and FQGNSA.